The next 32 T cell receptor beta chains were all read from a single sample in a study of shared T cell receptors in the human thymus. TCRdb keeps only in-frame clones here, not all; method: immunoSEQ multiplex PCR. The sample yields about 540,000 clones, approximately 78% seen once. These data were also reused for a study on human thymus T cells.

The sequenced sample was thymocytes. Every receptor here comes from a boy under two years old with a congenital heart defect.

The chain employs TRBV4-1 and TRBJ2-2; TRBD2 matches at 12 bases. Unmatched junction bases numbered 3, after V lost 0 bases and J lost 1 base. Germline V gene data show CDR1 as MGHRA and CDR2 as YSYEKL. CDR3 size: 18 residues. The CDR3 spells CASSQDPSGRENTGELFF. The CDR3 nucleotides read TGCGCCAGCAGCCAAGACCCTAGCGGGAGGGAGAACACCGGGGAGCTGTTTTTT.

The V call is TRBV18, the J call TRBJ2-7; a weak D match, TRBD1 (5 bases). V gave up 0 bases and J gave up 0 bases, with 12 bases separating them. CDR3 length: 16 amino acids. Germline CDR1 and CDR2: KGHSH and LQKENI. The CDR3 region has the DNA TGTGCCAGCTCACCACCCTGGAAGGGGCCCTCCTACGAGCAGTACTTC. It yields the protein CASSPPWKGPSYEQYF.

The V gene is TRBV14, the J gene TRBJ2-7; a possible D gene is TRBD1 (5 bases). The CDR3 length is 17 residues. Trimming removed 0 bases at V and 2 bases at J, with 17 bases between. Germline V lookup: CDR1 SGHDN, CDR2 FVKESK. The chain's CDR3 is CASSQDTPKGKAYEQYF. In DNA, the CDR3 is TGTGCCAGCAGCCAAGATACCCCTAAGGGGAAGGCCTACGAGCAGTACTTC.

This clone occurred a few times. The chain couples TRBV4-3 to TRBJ2-1; the D gene is possibly TRBD2 (5 bases). Trimming stripped 4 bases from V and 0 bases from J, with 22 bases between. CDR1 and CDR2 from the germline V gene are LGHNA and YSLEER. The CDR3 runs to 19 residues. The CDR3 DNA reads as TGCGCCAGCAGCCGAACCCCCCCTGGTAGCGCTAGCTCCTACAATGAGCAGTTCTTC. Translated: CASSRTPPGSASSYNEQFF.

The V and J genes are TRBV7-8 and TRBJ2-1; D ambiguous. This CDR3 has 15 amino acids. Trimming left V 5 bases short and J 5 bases short, with 16 bases between. The germline V gene encodes CDR1 SGHVS and CDR2 FQNEAQ. CDR3 in DNA: TGTGCCAGCAGCAGTCTCCCCCCAGTCCACAATGAGCAGTTCTTC. Protein: CASSSLPPVHNEQFF.

The V gene is TRBV29-1, the J gene TRBJ2-7; possible D gene TRBD2, 6 bases. V was clipped by 4 bases and J by 0 bases, with 16 bases between them. Germline CDR1 is SQVTM and CDR2 is ANQGSEA. The CDR3 runs 15 residues. The DNA of the CDR3 is TGCAGCGTTGCCCGGGGGACTCGAAGCTCCTACGAGCAGTACTTC. The encoded protein is CSVARGTRSSYEQYF.

This sequence joins TRBV7-9 and TRBJ1-5, with 8 bases identical to TRBD1. The CDR3 runs 17 residues. J lost 7 bases, V lost 4 bases, and 15 bases had no gene match. CDR1 and CDR2 from the germline V gene are SEHNR and FQNEAQ (reference sequence). CDR3 sequence (DNA): TGTGCCAGCAGCTCGACGCGTTCAGGGGGCTCGGACCAGCCCCAGCATTTT. Its protein is CASSSTRSGGSDQPQHF.

The chain recombines TRBV14 with TRBJ2-1; TRBD2 agrees at 9 bases. Germline loops: CDR1 SGHDN, CDR2 FVKESK. The CDR3 spans 18 residues. The junction had 10 bases not matched to a gene; V was cut back by 4 bases and J by 0 bases. The CDR3 loop is CASSRAREGPSSYNEQFF. The CDR3 coding sequence is TGTGCCAGCAGCCGGGCGCGGGAGGGCCCGAGCTCCTACAATGAGCAGTTCTTC.

The rearrangement joins TRBV4-1 to TRBJ2-7; 10 bases are shared with TRBD2. Unmatched junction bases numbered 4, after V lost 3 bases and J lost 2 bases. The germline V gene encodes CDR1 MGHRA and CDR2 YSYEKL. This CDR3 spans 15 amino acids. The CDR3 spells CASSHQAGGPYEQYF. The CDR3 DNA sequence: TGCGCCAGCAGCCACCAAGCGGGAGGGCCCTACGAGCAGTACTTC.

V gene TRBV4-3 combines with J gene TRBJ2-5; TRBD2 agrees at 8 bases. Per the germline V gene, CDR1 is LGHNA and CDR2 is YSLEER. J gave up 5 bases and V 4 bases, and 3 bases lay outside the gene matches. The CDR3 has 13 residues. CDR3 sequence: CASSPRLAETQYF. CDR3 in DNA: TGCGCCAGCAGCCCAAGACTAGCGGAGACCCAGTACTTC.

The chain employs TRBV10-1 and TRBJ2-7, with a weak D call TRBD1 (6 bases). The V end was cut by 6 bases, the J end by 2 bases, with 14 bases between. This CDR3 spans 14 amino acids. CDR1 and CDR2 from the germline V gene are WNHNN and SYGVQD (reference sequence). The chain's CDR3 is CASRAGTPPYEQYF. CDR3 in DNA: TGCGCCAGCAGAGCCGGGACACCACCCTACGAGCAGTACTTC.

This clone was seen only a few times. J is TRBJ2-1 and V is TRBV27; the match to TRBD1 covers 11 bases. From germline, CDR1 is MNHEY and CDR2 SMNVEV (reference sequence). CDR3 length equals 15 residues. V lost 7 bases, J lost 10 bases, and 12 bases stayed unmatched. The CDR3 DNA sequence: TGTGCCAGCACCCGCCGGGGACAGGGGGTAGGAGAGCAGTTCTTC. Its translation is CASTRRGQGVGEQFF.

J is TRBJ2-5 and V is TRBV11-1, with D perhaps matching TRBD2 (6 bases). This CDR3 spans 16 amino acids. Germline V CDR1 and CDR2: SGHAT, FQDESV (reference sequence). The ends were cut back, 1 base at V and 3 bases at J, with 15 bases in the middle. The CDR3 nucleotides read TGTGCCAGCAGCTTAGTGACCGGGACTCCAGAAGAGACCCAGTACTTC. It codes for CASSLVTGTPEETQYF.

The chain uses TRBV19 and TRBJ1-1, with 7 bases that match TRBD1. CDR3 length: 18 residues. Germline loops: CDR1 LNHDA, CDR2 SQIVND (reference sequence). V lost 3 bases and J lost 3; bases outside the gene matches: 16. The CDR3 here is CASSMPPGGRGEDTEAFF. CDR3 coding DNA: TGTGCCAGTAGTATGCCCCCCGGGGGCAGGGGGGAGGACACTGAAGCTTTCTTT.

This chain joins TRBV29-1 and TRBJ1-4, with 8 bases fitting TRBD1. The CDR3 contains 14 residues. CDR1 SQVTM and CDR2 ANQGSEA come from the germline V gene. V lost 3 bases and J lost 6; bases outside the gene matches: 6. This CDR3 is CSVEGTGQDEKLFF. The CDR3 DNA sequence: TGCAGCGTTGAGGGGACAGGACAAGATGAAAAACTGTTTTTT.

J is TRBJ1-3 and V is TRBV4-2; 8 nucleotides agree with TRBD1. Trimming removed 2 bases from V and 2 bases from J; junction bases left unmatched: 2. Germline CDR1 and CDR2: LGHNA and YNFKEQ. CDR3 length equals 15 residues. CDR3 residues: CASSQQTGAGNTIYF. The DNA for the CDR3 is TGTGCCAGCAGCCAACAGACAGGGGCTGGAAACACCATATATTTT.

The chain links TRBV7-2 to TRBJ2-3; TRBD2 matches 10 bases. J lost 5 bases, V lost 1 base, and 9 bases had no gene match. This CDR3 region has 17 residues. From germline, CDR1 is SGHTA and CDR2 FQGNSA. CDR3 in DNA: TGTGCCAGCAGCTTAGGGATTCAGCGGGAGGGAATAGATACGCAGTATTTT. This codes for CASSLGIQREGIDTQYF.

This clone was seen a few times. The V call is TRBV28, the J call TRBJ2-5; D is unclear. CDR1 and CDR2 from the germline V gene are MDHEN and SYDVKM. The V end lost 3 bases, the J end lost 1 base, and 12 bases lay between the germline ends. This CDR3 spans 15 amino acids. CDR3 in DNA: TGTGCCAGCAGTTTGTCCCCCCCCCGCCAAGAGACCCAGTACTTC. Protein: CASSLSPPRQETQYF.

This clone appeared a few times. This chain links TRBV28 with TRBJ1-1, with D tentatively TRBD1 (5 bases). Trimming took 8 bases from V and 1 from J, leaving 8 bases between them. The CDR3 has 12 amino acids. Per germline, CDR1 MDHEN and CDR2 SYDVKM. The CDR3 sequence: CASRGQNTEAFF. In DNA, the CDR3 is TGTGCCAGCCGAGGACAGAACACTGAAGCTTTCTTT.

The chain combines TRBV10-1 with TRBJ1-5, with D possibly TRBD1 on 5 matching bases. The CDR3 runs to 13 residues. The V end was cut by 7 bases, the J end by 2 bases, with 9 bases between. Germline lookup yields CDR1 WNHNN and CDR2 SYGVQD (reference sequence). The CDR3 protein is CASKQAGNQPQHF. The CDR3 DNA is TGCGCCAGCAAACAGGCAGGCAATCAGCCCCAGCATTTT.

The rearrangement joins TRBV25-1 to TRBJ2-1; 9 bases fit TRBD2. Trimming took 7 bases from V and 5 from J; bases not matched to a gene: 12. Germline values: CDR1 MGHDK, CDR2 SYGVNS. The CDR3 is made up of 16 amino acids. DNA of the CDR3: TGTGCCAGCACCAGCCGTTCTAGCGGGATGCACAATGAGCAGTTCTTC. This sequence encodes CASTSRSSGMHNEQFF.

This chain joins TRBV27 and TRBJ1-5; the match to TRBD1 covers 8 bases. The CDR3 is made up of 15 amino acids. V shed 3 bases and J 6 bases; nucleotides not matched to a gene: 7. The germline gives CDR1 MNHEY, CDR2 SMNVEV (reference sequence). For the CDR3, the DNA is TGTGCCAGCAGTTTGACCTACAGGGGGGGTCAGCCCCAGCATTTT. Its protein is CASSLTYRGGQPQHF.

This chain connects TRBV5-1 to TRBJ1-4; the match to TRBD1 covers 11 bases. Germline CDR1 reads SGHRS; CDR2 reads YFSETQ. The J segment lost 8 bases and the V segment lost 4 bases, leaving 4 bases of the junction unmatched. The CDR3 has 14 amino acids. Written as DNA, the CDR3 is TGCGCCAGCAGCCCCGGGACAGGGGGAGAAAAACTGTTTTTT. Amino acid sequence: CASSPGTGGEKLFF.

The CDR3 DNA sequence: TGTGCCAGCAGCTTGGGCCAGAATGGCTACACCTTC. Amino acids: CASSLGQNGYTF. This chain joins TRBV5-6 and TRBJ1-2; D call uncertain. This CDR3 contains 12 residues. V lost 0 bases, J lost 6 bases, and 6 bases lay in between. Germline V gene lookup returns CDR1 SGHDT and CDR2 YYEEEE.

This clone was counted only a few times. This chain links TRBV20-1 with TRBJ2-7; D might be TRBD2 (5 bases). In germline, CDR1 is DFQATT, CDR2 SNEGSKA (reference sequence). The CDR3 spans 11 residues. V lost 2 bases, J lost 7 bases, and 9 bases lay in between. The CDR3 here is CSARRRGEQYF. CDR3 nucleotides: TGCAGTGCTAGACGACGGGGAGAGCAGTACTTC.

This rearrangement joins TRBV21-1 to TRBJ1-1; the D call TRBD1 from the table was never checked on the DNA. TRBV21-1 is a pseudogene locus. The CDR3 has 14 residues. CDR3 amino acids: CASSKAGPRTEAFF. In DNA form, the CDR3 reads TGTGCCAGCAGCAAGGCAGGGCCGAGGACTGAAGCTTTCTTT.

A single count supports this clone. Here the CDR3 DNA reads TGTGCCAGCAGCACCCGGAGGAGCGATGAGCAGTTCTTC. It yields the protein CASSTRRSDEQFF. The rearrangement uses TRBV6-8 and TRBJ2-1, with a tentative D call TRBD2 (5 bases). Germline V lookup: CDR1 MNHGY, CDR2 SAAAGT. V lost 6 bases to trimming and J lost 8 bases, with 14 bases between them. The CDR3 has 13 residues.

This rearrangement joins TRBV7-2 to TRBJ2-1; 11 nucleotides match TRBD2. Germline values: CDR1 SGHTA, CDR2 FQGNSA. The CDR3 loop spans 15 amino acids. After removal of 4 bases from V and 7 bases from J, the junction contained 6 bases not matched to a gene. The CDR3 coding sequence is TGTGCCAGCAGCTCCTTAGCGGGAGGGGAGAATGAGCAGTTCTTC. Its protein is CASSSLAGGENEQFF.

The chain couples TRBV4-3 to TRBJ2-2; D is uncertain. Germline assignment: CDR1 LGHNA and CDR2 YSLEER. V shed 0 bases and J shed 0 bases, with 8 bases lying between them. The CDR3 is made up of 16 amino acids. CDR3 region: CASSQDFHSNTGELFF. CDR3 bases: TGCGCCAGCAGCCAAGATTTTCATTCGAACACCGGGGAGCTGTTTTTT.

The chain recombines TRBV4-2 with TRBJ2-7, with D maybe TRBD2 (5 bases). This CDR3 is 14 amino acids long. The V and J ends lost 4 bases and 2 bases respectively, with 12 bases between them. Germline V gene lookup returns CDR1 LGHNA and CDR2 YNFKEQ. This chain's CDR3 is CASSLHGETYEQYF. The DNA for the CDR3 is TGTGCCAGCAGCCTTCACGGGGAGACCTACGAGCAGTACTTC.

The CDR3 loop is CASRLTGGGLNEKLFF. The CDR3, as DNA: TGTGCCAGCAGGCTTACAGGGGGCGGGTTAAATGAAAAACTGTTTTTT. The chain employs TRBV28 and TRBJ1-4; 9 nucleotides line up with TRBD1. Germline lookup yields CDR1 MDHEN and CDR2 SYDVKM. V gave up 6 bases and J gave up 5 bases; unmatched junction bases: 10. The CDR3 is 16 amino acids.

The chain couples TRBV7-3 to TRBJ2-2; 14 bases agree with TRBD2. The CDR3 extends over 18 amino acids. Germline V lookup: CDR1 SGHTA, CDR2 FQGTGA. The V and J ends lost 5 bases and 4 bases, in that order; junction bases with no gene match: 9. This CDR3 reads CASSPGLAGGVGTGELFF. DNA of the CDR3: TGTGCCAGCAGCCCCGGACTAGCGGGAGGTGTAGGCACCGGGGAGCTGTTTTTT.